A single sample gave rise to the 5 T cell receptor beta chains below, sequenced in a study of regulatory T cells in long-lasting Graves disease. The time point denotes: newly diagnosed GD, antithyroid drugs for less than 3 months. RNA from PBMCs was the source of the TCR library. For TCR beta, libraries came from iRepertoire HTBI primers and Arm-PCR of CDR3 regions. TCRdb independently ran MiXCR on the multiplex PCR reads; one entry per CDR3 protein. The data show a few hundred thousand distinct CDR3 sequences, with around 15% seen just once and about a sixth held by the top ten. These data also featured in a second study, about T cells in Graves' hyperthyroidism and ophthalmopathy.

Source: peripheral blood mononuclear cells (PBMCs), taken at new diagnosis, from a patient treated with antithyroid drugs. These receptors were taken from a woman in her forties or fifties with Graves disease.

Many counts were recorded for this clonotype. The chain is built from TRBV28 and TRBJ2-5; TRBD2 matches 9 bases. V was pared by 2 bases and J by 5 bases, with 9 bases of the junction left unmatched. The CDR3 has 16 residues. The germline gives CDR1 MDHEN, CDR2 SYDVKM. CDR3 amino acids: CASSLVGGRAGETQYF. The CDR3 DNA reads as TGTGCCAGCAGTTTAGTTGGCGGGAGGGCCGGGGAGACCCAGTACTTC. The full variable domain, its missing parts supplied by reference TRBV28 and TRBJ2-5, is DVKVTQSSRYLVKRTGEKVFLECVQDMDHENMFWYRQDPGLGLRLIYFSYDVKMKEKGDIPEGYSVSREKKERFSLILESASTNQTSMYLCASSLVGGRAGETQYFGPGTRLLVL.

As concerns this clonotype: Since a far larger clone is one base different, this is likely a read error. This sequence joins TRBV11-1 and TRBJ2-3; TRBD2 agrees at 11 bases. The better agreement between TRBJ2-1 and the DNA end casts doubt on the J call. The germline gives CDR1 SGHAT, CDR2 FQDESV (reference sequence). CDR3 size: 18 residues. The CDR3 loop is CASSLTSRPSGRLNEQFF. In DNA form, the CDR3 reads TGTGCCAGCAGCTTAACCTCCCGGCCTAGCGGGAGGCTGAATGAGCAGTTCTTC.

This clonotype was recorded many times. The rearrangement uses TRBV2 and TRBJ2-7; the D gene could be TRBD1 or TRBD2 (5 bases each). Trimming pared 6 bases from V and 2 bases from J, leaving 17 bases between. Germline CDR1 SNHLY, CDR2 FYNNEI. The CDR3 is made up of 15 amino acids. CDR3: CASRGVSGATYEQYF. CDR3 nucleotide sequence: TGTGCCAGCAGGGGGGTGTCCGGGGCCACCTACGAGCAGTACTTC.

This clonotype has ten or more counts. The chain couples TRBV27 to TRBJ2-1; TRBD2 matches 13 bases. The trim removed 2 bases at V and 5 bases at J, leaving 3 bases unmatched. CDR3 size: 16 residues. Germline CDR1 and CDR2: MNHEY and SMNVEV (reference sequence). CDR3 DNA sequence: TGTGCCAGCAGTTTAATGACTAGCGGGAGGAACAATGAGCAGTTCTTC. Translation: CASSLMTSGRNNEQFF.

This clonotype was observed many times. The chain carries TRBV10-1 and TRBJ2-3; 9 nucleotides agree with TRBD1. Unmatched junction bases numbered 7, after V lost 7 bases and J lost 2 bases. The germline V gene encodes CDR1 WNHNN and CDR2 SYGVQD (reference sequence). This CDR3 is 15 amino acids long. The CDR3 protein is CASIPGTGNTDTQYF. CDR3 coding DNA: TGCGCCAGCATTCCCGGGACAGGGAACACAGATACGCAGTATTTT.